What follows are 20 T cell receptor beta chains derived from one specimen sequenced in a study of shared clonotypes between healthy human individuals. TCRdb's table, derived via immunoSEQ multiplex PCR, lists solely in-frame clones and lacks some. The profile shows 1,500,000 or so clones, just under 99% of them singletons. The sequenced sample consisted of naive CD4+ T cells sorted from blood. Noted subset: CD45RA+ positively selected. These receptors came from a young man in good health.

In this sample, this clone turned up once. V gene TRBV5-5 combines with J gene TRBJ1-5; D is uncertain. The CDR3 runs to 15 residues. Between the trimmed V and J ends, which lost 0 bases and 5 bases, there was a span of 12 bases. Looked up from germline, CDR1 is SGHKS and CDR2 is YYEKEE (reference sequence). CDR3: CASSLGQMEHQPQHF. CDR3 coding DNA: TGTGCCAGCAGCTTGGGACAAATGGAGCATCAGCCCCAGCATTTT.

The chain recombines TRBV11-2 with TRBJ2-7; TRBD2 aligns across 7 bases. J gave up 2 bases and V 5 bases, and 12 bases lay outside the gene matches. This CDR3 has 16 residues. Germline loops: CDR1 SGHAT, CDR2 FQNNGV. The CDR3 DNA is TGTGCCAGCAGCACCTGGGGGGGTACAGGAACCTACGAGCAGTACTTC. Protein sequence: CASSTWGGTGTYEQYF.

The genes are TRBV19 and TRBJ2-1; D uncertain. Trimming left V 5 bases short and J 7 bases short, with 12 bases between. From germline, CDR1 is LNHDA and CDR2 SQIVND (reference sequence). The CDR3 covers 13 residues. CDR3 protein: CASSLLIVNEQFF. CDR3 nucleotide sequence: TGTGCCAGTAGTTTACTTATAGTAAATGAGCAGTTCTTC.

This clone came up once. The chain links TRBV10-3 to TRBJ2-6, with D uncertain. V gave up 2 bases and J gave up 3 bases, with 8 bases separating them. Germline lookup yields CDR1 ENHRY and CDR2 SYGVKD. This CDR3 has 15 amino acids. In DNA, the CDR3 is TGTGCCATCAGTGAGGACGGGCGTGGGGCCAACGTCCTGACTTTC. Translated, it gives CAISEDGRGANVLTF.

The genes are TRBV27 and TRBJ2-2, with D possibly TRBD2 on 6 matching bases. CDR3 length equals 15 residues. V lost 6 bases and J lost 2, with 13 bases in between. Germline CDR1 MNHEY, CDR2 SMNVEV (reference sequence). CDR3 DNA sequence: TGTGCCAGCAGGGTCAACGGACTAAACACCGGGGAGCTGTTTTTT. Protein product: CASRVNGLNTGELFF.

The V and J genes are TRBV6-5 and TRBJ2-7, with D tentatively TRBD1 or TRBD2 (5 bases each). From germline, CDR1 is MNHEY and CDR2 SVGAGI. The CDR3 extends over 16 amino acids. V was trimmed by 3 bases and J by 2 bases, leaving 17 bases between them. Here the CDR3 reads CASSYHSGTATYEQYF. In nucleotides, the CDR3 is TGTGCCAGCAGTTATCACTCCGGGACGGCAACCTACGAGCAGTACTTC.

This chain uses TRBV7-6 with TRBJ2-7; 11 bases map to TRBD2. Germline loops: CDR1 SGHVS, CDR2 FNYEAQ. V lost 5 bases and J lost 0; bases outside the gene matches: 9. This CDR3 has 17 amino acids. The CDR3 DNA reads as TGTGCCAGCAGCAGCCGGACTAGCGGGCTGAACTCCTACGAGCAGTACTTC. Its translation: CASSSRTSGLNSYEQYF.

The chain couples TRBV5-1 to TRBJ2-5; 7 bases are a match to TRBD1. The CDR3 has 14 amino acids. Germline CDR1 is SGHRS and CDR2 is YFSETQ. Germline trimming cut 3 bases from V and 5 bases from J; bases unmatched to any gene: 7. The CDR3 protein is CASSSQGFEETQYF. The DNA of the CDR3 is TGCGCCAGCAGCTCACAGGGGTTTGAGGAGACCCAGTACTTC.

The chain has TRBV19 and TRBJ1-5; D remains ambiguous. V was cut by 4 bases and J by 1 base, with 14 bases left in between. The CDR3 extends over 16 amino acids. Germline CDR1 is LNHDA and CDR2 is SQIVND (reference sequence). The DNA of the CDR3 is TGTGCCAGTAGTACTCTTCGGGTATTGAGCAATCAGCCCCAGCATTTT. This translates into CASSTLRVLSNQPQHF. The variable domain in full, with the rest retrieved from reference TRBV19 and TRBJ1-5, is DGGITQSPKYLFRKEGQNVTLSCEQNLNHDAMYWYRQDPGQGLRLIYYSQIVNDFQKGDIAEGYSVSREKKESFPLTVTSAQKNPTAFYLCASSTLRVLSNQPQHFGDGTRLSIL.

V gene TRBV5-1 combines with J gene TRBJ2-6; D is uncertain. This CDR3 spans 16 amino acids. Germline V CDR1 and CDR2: SGHRS, YFSETQ. The ends were cut back, 4 bases at V and 2 bases at J, with 13 bases in the middle. The CDR3 is CASSLDWSPGANVLTF. The DNA for the CDR3 is TGCGCCAGCAGCCTCGACTGGTCCCCTGGGGCCAACGTCCTGACTTTC.

The chain couples TRBV29-1 to TRBJ2-5; D is tentatively TRBD1 or TRBD2 (7 bases each). Germline V gene sequence: CDR1 SQVTM, CDR2 ANQGSEA. The CDR3 loop spans 15 amino acids. Trimming pared 6 bases from V and 1 base from J, leaving 18 bases between. The chain's CDR3 is CSVLRGGTVQETQYF. Written as DNA, the CDR3 is TGCAGCGTACTCAGGGGGGGGACGGTCCAAGAGACCCAGTACTTC.

The chain combines TRBV14 with TRBJ2-7; TRBD2 aligns across 8 bases. V lost 1 base to trimming and J lost 0 bases; unmatched junction nucleotides: 2. The CDR3 contains 15 residues. In germline, CDR1 is SGHDN, CDR2 FVKESK. Written as DNA, the CDR3 is TGTGCCAGCAGCCAAGTGAGCGGGAGCTCCTACGAGCAGTACTTC. It translates to CASSQVSGSSYEQYF.

This sequence joins TRBV6-5 and TRBJ2-7; D is unclear. V lost 6 bases and J lost 6, with 12 bases in between. Germline CDR1 MNHEY, CDR2 SVGAGI. The CDR3 loop spans 12 amino acids. CDR3 sequence: CASSKRSGEQYF. DNA for the CDR3: TGTGCCAGCAGCAAAAGATCGGGCGAGCAGTACTTC.

The chain links TRBV19 to TRBJ1-4; D is uncertain. Germline values: CDR1 LNHDA, CDR2 SQIVND (reference sequence). The CDR3 contains 13 residues. The ends were cut back, 3 bases at V and 6 bases at J, with 8 bases in the middle. CDR3 in amino acids: CASSMDPHEKLFF. The CDR3 nucleotides read TGTGCCAGTAGTATGGACCCCCATGAAAAACTGTTTTTT. The entire variable domain, with the rest obtained from reference TRBV19 and TRBJ1-4, is as follows: DGGITQSPKYLFRKEGQNVTLSCEQNLNHDAMYWYRQDPGQGLRLIYYSQIVNDFQKGDIAEGYSVSREKKESFPLTVTSAQKNPTAFYLCASSMDPHEKLFFGSGTQLSVL.

This chain joins TRBV19 and TRBJ1-4; no firm D call. Germline CDR1 and CDR2: LNHDA and SQIVND (reference sequence). Trimming shortened V by 8 bases and J by 6 bases, and 7 bases separated the two germline ends. The CDR3 covers 11 residues. CDR3 bases: TGTGCCAGTTCACGGGATGAAAAACTGTTTTTT. Protein: CASSRDEKLFF.

This chain uses TRBV7-2 with TRBJ1-5; TRBD1 agrees at 11 bases. Germline V gene lookup returns CDR1 SGHTA and CDR2 FQGNSA. CDR3 size: 16 residues. Trimming at V came to 4 bases and at J to 3 bases, leaving 5 bases not matched to a gene. The CDR3 coding sequence is TGTGCCAGCAGCTGGACAGGGGGCATTCCCAATCAGCCCCAGCATTTT. It specifies CASSWTGGIPNQPQHF.

The chain combines TRBV27 with TRBJ2-7; a weak D match, TRBD1 (5 bases). Trimming took off 6 bases at V and 9 bases at J, with 15 bases between the two ends. CDR1 is MNHEY, CDR2 SMNVEV, per germline (reference sequence). The CDR3 spans 12 residues. The DNA for the CDR3 is TGTGCCAGCAGCCCATCGCAGGGTCGGCAGTACTTC. It translates to CASSPSQGRQYF.

CDR3 DNA sequence: TGTGCCTGTACCGGGACGGCATACGAGCAGTACTTC. It encodes CACTGTAYEQYF. The rearrangement uses TRBV30 and TRBJ2-7; TRBD1 or TRBD2 may be the D gene (5 bases each). Germline values: CDR1 GTSNPN, CDR2 SVGIG (reference sequence). The CDR3 is made up of 12 amino acids. Trimming removed 6 bases at V and 4 bases at J, with 13 bases between.

The chain joins TRBV10-2 to TRBJ2-5; the D gene could be TRBD1 or TRBD2 (6 bases each). V lost 3 bases and J lost 4, with 12 bases in between. Germline V lookup: CDR1 WSHSY, CDR2 SAAADI. The CDR3 consists of 14 residues. This chain's CDR3 is CASSDGGRGETQYF. The CDR3 nucleotides read TGCGCCAGCAGTGATGGGGGGCGTGGAGAGACCCAGTACTTC.

The chain recombines TRBV19 with TRBJ2-1, with 8 bases lining up with TRBD2. Germline V gene lookup returns CDR1 LNHDA and CDR2 SQIVND (reference sequence). The CDR3 has 17 residues. V shed 5 bases and J 0 bases; nucleotides not matched to a gene: 9. In DNA form, the CDR3 reads TGTGCCAGTAGTCTAGCGGGCCTAGCTAGCTCCTACAATGAGCAGTTCTTC. This translates into CASSLAGLASSYNEQFF. Filled out from reference TRBV19 and TRBJ2-1, the complete variable domain reads DGGITQSPKYLFRKEGQNVTLSCEQNLNHDAMYWYRQDPGQGLRLIYYSQIVNDFQKGDIAEGYSVSREKKESFPLTVTSAQKNPTAFYLCASSLAGLASSYNEQFFGPGTRLTVL.